This T cell receptor beta chain was found in a study of OX40 agonist ivuxolimab in advanced cancers. Overall study: Of mixed ages from about 23 to 85 and averaging about 60 years, the group was approximately 80% male.

Here immunoSEQ multiplex PCR was the method, and the copy in TCRdb shows in-frame clones only, minus some. The profile shows about 94,000 clones, approximately 91% of them singletons. The V gene's germline CDR1 is WSHSY and CDR2 SAAADI. The V gene lost 7 bases and the J gene lost 3 bases, with 16 bases spanning the gap. This CDR3 is built from 14 residues. The chain combines TRBV10-2 with TRBJ2-7; D uncertain. This sample comprised CD4+ or CD8+ T cells sorted from blood, obtained in a trial of the OX40 agonist ivuxolimab. This TCR derives from an adult with an advanced solid tumor such as melanoma, head and neck, liver or kidney cancer. The DNA of the CDR3 is TGCGCCAGCAAAAATCCCGGAACTCTCTACGAGCAGTACTTC. Translated: CASKNPGTLYEQYF.